This T cell receptor beta chain derives from a study of T cell responses to AZD1222 COVID-19 vaccine. Notes on the study in general: Of the AZD1222 recipients, only 5 or 6 were seropositive at baseline. Repertoire samples came only from after the peak T cell response. It should be noted that donors were predominantly white British and more often female, and clonal diversity was possibly underestimated.

Germline V CDR1 and CDR2: ENHRY, SYGVKD. V lost 8 bases and J lost 9, with 17 bases in between. The CDR3 is 14 residues long. TCRdb's table, derived via immunoSEQ multiplex PCR, lists solely in-frame clones and lacks some. The table lists 130,000 to 150,000 clones, 92% of them singletons, with approximately 2% in the top ten. A note on this clone: Its antigen remains unidentified.

The TCR comes from an adult in good health. The sequencing used peripheral blood, collected on day 0 of AZD1222 vaccination. The V and J genes are TRBV10-3 and TRBJ1-6; D is unclear. The CDR3 reads CAISPDSLASPLHF. In DNA form, the CDR3 reads TGTGCCATCTCCCCGGACTCTCTAGCTTCACCCCTCCACTTT.